Listed here are 17 T cell receptor beta chains from one sample, sequenced in a study of T cell changes during pregnancy in multiple sclerosis. Generated by immunoSEQ multiplex PCR, the TCRdb table keeps only in-frame clones and is missing some. The sample records about 76,000 clones, 93% being singletons. The source material was peripheral blood, sampled in the second trimester of pregnancy. The receptors come from a female donor with multiple sclerosis, enrolled in a pregnancy study.

The DNA for the CDR3 is TGTGCCAGCAGTCAGCCACCGGGTGAAAAACTGTTTTTT. Residues: CASSQPPGEKLFF. The J gene is TRBJ1-4, the V gene TRBV27; D is unresolved. Germline V gene lookup returns CDR1 MNHEY and CDR2 SMNVEV (reference sequence). V lost 5 bases to trimming and J lost 7 bases, with 11 bases between them. The CDR3 extends over 13 amino acids.

This clone has only one observation. The chain uses TRBV19 and TRBJ1-2; the D is unclear. The CDR3 consists of 15 residues. V was clipped by 3 bases and J by 4 bases, with 15 bases between them. Germline V CDR1 and CDR2: LNHDA, SQIVND (reference sequence). DNA for the CDR3: TGTGCCAGTAGTATCTCAGTGCTTGCAACCTATGGCTACACCTTC. Its protein is CASSISVLATYGYTF.

This chain's CDR3 is CASSASPGLPSSYEQYF. Here the CDR3 DNA reads TGTGCCAGCAGCGCTTCCCCCGGGTTGCCCTCCTCCTACGAGCAGTACTTC. The chain carries TRBV9 and TRBJ2-7; D is uncertain. The V and J ends lost 3 bases and 0 bases respectively, with 19 bases between them. The CDR3 contains 17 residues. The germline V gene has CDR1 SGDLS and CDR2 YYNGEE.

The chain uses TRBV27 and TRBJ2-3, with TRBD2 matching over 10 bases. There are 16 residues in the CDR3. Germline loops: CDR1 MNHEY, CDR2 SMNVEV (reference sequence). The V gene end was trimmed by 3 bases and the J gene end by 2 bases; junction bases not matched to a gene: 5. The CDR3 loop reads CASSFRAGGFTDTQYF. The DNA for the CDR3 is TGTGCCAGCAGTTTCCGAGCGGGGGGGTTCACAGATACGCAGTATTTT.

The gene calls are TRBV11-2 and TRBJ1-2, with D unresolved. The CDR3 contains 13 residues. CDR1 is SGHAT and CDR2 is FQNNGV in the germline V gene. Trimming removed 0 bases from V and 4 bases from J, with 6 bases in between. As DNA, the CDR3 is TGTGCCAGCAGCTTAGAGTTTCGCTATGGCTACACCTTC. It yields the protein CASSLEFRYGYTF. Filled out from reference TRBV11-2 and TRBJ1-2, the complete variable domain reads EAGVAQSPRYKIIEKRQSVAFWCNPISGHATLYWYQQILGQGPKLLIQFQNNGVVDDSQLPKDRFSAERLKGVDSTLKIQPAKLEDSAVYLCASSLEFRYGYTFGSGTRLTVV.

The chain is built from TRBV7-8 and TRBJ2-7, with a possible D match to TRBD1 (6 bases). Germline V CDR1 and CDR2: SGHVS, FQNEAQ. The CDR3 has 17 residues. V shed 1 base and J shed 8 bases, with 24 bases lying between them. CDR3 sequence: CASSLGGPPTGQGKQYF. The CDR3 DNA reads TGTGCCAGCAGCTTAGGAGGACCCCCGACGGGTCAGGGGAAGCAGTACTTC.

The chain uses TRBV6-6 and TRBJ1-1; no clear D gene. The CDR3 is 14 amino acids. Trimming left V 2 bases short and J 2 bases short, with 9 bases between. Per germline, CDR1 MNHNY and CDR2 SVGAGI (reference sequence). The DNA for the CDR3 is TGTGCCAGCAGTTACGAGCGGGTAAACACTGAAGCTTTCTTT. Protein: CASSYERVNTEAFF.

This clone was seen just once. This chain links TRBV7-3 with TRBJ2-7; no firm D call. CDR3 length equals 14 residues. Germline V gene data show CDR1 as SGHTA and CDR2 as FQGTGA. Trimming stripped 3 bases from V and 1 base from J, with 10 bases between. The CDR3 DNA is TGTGCCAGCAGCTTTTCCGGGTCGTCCTACGAGCAGTACTTC. Its protein product is CASSFSGSSYEQYF. The full variable domain, in which reference TRBV7-3 and TRBJ2-7 provide the parts outside the CDR3, is GAGVSQTPSNKVTEKGKYVELRCDPISGHTALYWYRQSLGQGPEFLIYFQGTGAADDSGLPNDRFFAVRPEGSVSTLKIQRTERGDSAVYLCASSFSGSSYEQYFGPGTRLTVT.

V gene TRBV5-4 combines with J gene TRBJ1-1; possible D gene TRBD1, 5 bases. The germline V gene has CDR1 SGHNT and CDR2 YYREEE (reference sequence). CDR3 length: 16 residues. V lost 2 bases and J 1 base, leaving 15 bases between the germline ends. CDR3 DNA sequence: TGTGCCAGCAGCTTATCAGTAGGGCAGGGGAACACTGAAGCTTTCTTT. This sequence encodes CASSLSVGQGNTEAFF.

The chain is built from TRBV19 and TRBJ2-7; 8 nucleotides agree with TRBD1. V trimming: 8 bases; J trimming: 6 bases; junction bases outside the gene matches: 9. This CDR3 region has 13 residues. The germline gives CDR1 LNHDA, CDR2 SQIVND (reference sequence). This chain's CDR3 is CASSSTGVAEQYF. Written as DNA, the CDR3 is TGTGCCAGTTCATCGACAGGGGTGGCCGAGCAGTACTTC.

This sequence joins TRBV5-8 and TRBJ2-1; the D gene is possibly TRBD2 (6 bases). The CDR3 extends over 16 amino acids. Germline V CDR1 and CDR2: SGHTS, YDEGEE. Trimming removed 4 bases at V and 1 base at J, with 15 bases between. The CDR3 is CASSPDGLSSYNEQFF. The DNA of the CDR3 is TGTGCCAGCAGCCCGGACGGACTAAGTTCCTACAATGAGCAGTTCTTC.

The chain recombines TRBV27 with TRBJ1-3; TRBD1 agrees at 10 bases. Per the germline V gene, CDR1 is MNHEY and CDR2 is SMNVEV (reference sequence). The V and J ends lost 2 bases and 8 bases, in that order; junction bases with no gene match: 6. This CDR3 comprises 15 residues. The CDR3 nucleotides are TGTGCCAGCAGTTTAAGGGGACAGGGGAAGCACACCATATATTTT. The encoded protein is CASSLRGQGKHTIYF.

Written as DNA, the CDR3 is TGTGCCACCCAAGAACAGGGGGACTCCTACGAGCAGTACTTC. It is translated as CATQEQGDSYEQYF. The rearrangement links TRBV15 to TRBJ2-7; TRBD1 agrees at 8 bases. CDR3 size: 14 residues. V lost 8 bases, J lost 0 bases, and 6 bases stayed unmatched. Germline values: CDR1 LNHNV, CDR2 YYDKDF (reference sequence).

V usage is TRBV9 and J usage is TRBJ1-4; D may be TRBD1 (6 bases). This CDR3 has 15 residues. Germline V CDR1 and CDR2: SGDLS, YYNGEE. V was clipped by 0 bases and J by 4 bases, with 10 bases between them. The CDR3 region has the DNA TGTGCCAGCAGCGTAGGGGGGGGCGTTAATGAAAAACTGTTTTTT. Translating gives CASSVGGGVNEKLFF.

The chain has TRBV6-5 and TRBJ1-2; 7 bases are shared with TRBD1. The germline V gene encodes CDR1 MNHEY and CDR2 SVGAGI. The CDR3 covers 14 residues. V dropped 5 bases and J dropped 4; count of bases not matched to a gene: 7. The CDR3 DNA is TGTGCCAGCAGTAACCGGGACAGCTTCTATGGCTACACCTTC. This codes for CASSNRDSFYGYTF.

The rearrangement links TRBV11-2 to TRBJ2-7; D remains ambiguous. The germline V and J ends were trimmed by 0 bases and 6 bases, with 6 bases remaining between them. The CDR3 sequence is 12 residues long. The V gene's germline CDR1 is SGHAT and CDR2 FQNNGV. CDR3 bases: TGTGCCAGCAGCTTAGATCTAAGCGAGCAGTACTTC. Protein product: CASSLDLSEQYF.

V and J are TRBV11-3 and TRBJ2-1, with 13 bases fitting TRBD2. Trimming removed 1 base from V and 2 bases from J; junction bases left unmatched: 5. Germline-derived CDR1 and CDR2 are SGHNT and YENEEA. This CDR3 comprises 18 residues. CDR3 sequence (DNA): TGTGCCAGCAGCTTAGGTGGGACTAGCGGGGCCCCCTACAATGAGCAGTTCTTC. Protein product: CASSLGGTSGAPYNEQFF.